This T cell receptor (beta chain) was recovered during a study of OX40 agonist ivuxolimab in advanced cancers. About the study: The mean age was 60 years, ranging from 23 to 79, with 80% to 85% of participants male.

CDR3 length equals 16 residues. Trimming removed 5 bases from V and 5 bases from J, with 16 bases in between. From germline, CDR1 is MDHEN and CDR2 SYDVKM. TCRdb's table, derived via immunoSEQ multiplex PCR, lists solely in-frame clones and lacks some. This sample has about 120,000 clones, with 75% to 90% found just once. The study sampled blood at baseline, cycle 4 day 1, and cycle 7 day 1. This specimen was CD4+ or CD8+ T cells sorted from blood, taken in a trial of the OX40 agonist ivuxolimab. The receptor comes from an adult with an advanced solid tumor such as melanoma, head and neck, liver or kidney cancer. The V and J genes are TRBV28 and TRBJ1-6, with a weak D call TRBD1 (6 bases). CDR3: CASSPQRGGNNSPLHF. CDR3 bases: TGTGCCAGCAGTCCCCAGAGAGGGGGGAATAATTCACCCCTCCACTTT. Full variable domain (missing parts from reference TRBV28 and TRBJ1-6): DVKVTQSSRYLVKRTGEKVFLECVQDMDHENMFWYRQDPGLGLRLIYFSYDVKMKEKGDIPEGYSVSREKKERFSLILESASTNQTSMYLCASSPQRGGNNSPLHFGNGTRLTVT.